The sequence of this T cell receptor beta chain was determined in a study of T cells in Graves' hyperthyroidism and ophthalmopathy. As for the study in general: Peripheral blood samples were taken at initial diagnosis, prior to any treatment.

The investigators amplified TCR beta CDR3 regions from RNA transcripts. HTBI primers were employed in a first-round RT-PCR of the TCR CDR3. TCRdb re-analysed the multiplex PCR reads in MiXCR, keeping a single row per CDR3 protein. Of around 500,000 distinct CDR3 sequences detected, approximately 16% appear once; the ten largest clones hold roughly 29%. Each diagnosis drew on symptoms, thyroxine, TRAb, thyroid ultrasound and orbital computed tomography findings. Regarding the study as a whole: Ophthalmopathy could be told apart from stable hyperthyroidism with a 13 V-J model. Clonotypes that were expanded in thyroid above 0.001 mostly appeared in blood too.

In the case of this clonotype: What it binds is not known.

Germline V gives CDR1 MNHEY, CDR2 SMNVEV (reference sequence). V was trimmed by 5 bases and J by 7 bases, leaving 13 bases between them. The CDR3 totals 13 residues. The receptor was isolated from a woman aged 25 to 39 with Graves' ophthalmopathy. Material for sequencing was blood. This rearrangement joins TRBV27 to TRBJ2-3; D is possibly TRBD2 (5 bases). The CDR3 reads CASSISPGNTQYF. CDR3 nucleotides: TGTGCCAGCAGTATTTCACCGGGAAATACGCAGTATTTT.